This T cell receptor (beta chain) was retrieved from a study of CD8+ T cells in alopecia areata. PBMCs served as the source from which CD4+ and CD8+ T cells were sorted. Trimming pared 4 bases from V and 10 bases from J, leaving 20 bases between. This CDR3 is 14 amino acids long. Germline lookup yields CDR1 SQVTM and CDR2 ANQGSEA. Study findings and constraints: Alopecia totalis/universalis scalp especially showed more expanded CD8+ clones than normal scalp. When scalp samples are sequenced, resident alphabeta T cells of normal skin are also captured. Patients shared TCRs less clearly than mice did, possibly owing to HLA.

It was cDNA, reverse transcribed from extracted RNA, that served as the sequencing template. The method was immunoSEQ multiplex PCR; TCRdb's version includes in-frame clones alone and lacks a portion of them. The sample holds some 100,000 clones, roughly 69% seen once. This clone was detected only a few times. Antigen specificity is unknown. Sequences were obtained from CD4+ T cells sorted from blood. The clonotype originates from a human donor in good health. V gene TRBV29-1 combines with J gene TRBJ2-1, with D possibly matching TRBD2 (6 bases). The CDR3 DNA reads TGCAGCGTTGTAGGGGACTCCTCCTCGTGGGAGCAGTTCTTC. Translated, it gives CSVVGDSSSWEQFF.